The following is a T cell receptor (beta chain) sequence with its context. The data belong to a study of T cells in Graves' hyperthyroidism and ophthalmopathy. Germline V gene sequence: CDR1 LNHDA, CDR2 SQIVND (reference sequence). This CDR3 comprises 14 residues. Trimming took off 2 bases at V and 6 bases at J, with 12 bases between the two ends. TCR beta CDR3 regions were amplified from RNA. In the first-round RT-PCR of the TCR CDR3, the HTBI primer set was used. Via MiXCR, TCRdb re-called the multiplex PCR reads, giving one row per CDR3 protein. The sample includes around 400,000 distinct CDR3 sequences, less than 15% of them seen just once.

The rearrangement uses TRBV19 and TRBJ2-3; perhaps TRBD1 as D (6 bases). This receptor was obtained from a young woman with Graves' hyperthyroidism. Sequencing was carried out using blood. Here the CDR3 reads CASSIRTVEDTQYF. CDR3 in DNA: TGTGCCAGTAGTATACGGACAGTCGAGGATACGCAGTATTTT.